These 12 T cell receptor beta chains originate from one sample sequenced in a study of spatial heterogeneity in lung cancer. TCRdb used MiXCR to reprocess the 5' RACE reads, holding one entry per CDR3 protein. The data hold some 21,000 distinct CDR3 sequences, with less than 3.5% observed a single time. Time point noted: sample taken at primary tumor resection. Whole RNA from tumor, nontumor lung or frozen PBMC was sequenced unsorted. This specimen consisted of PBMCs, obtained at surgery. Receptor source: a female donor with early-stage non-small cell lung cancer.

Ten or more counts support this clonotype. This chain's CDR3 is CASSHLAGERETQYF. CDR3 DNA sequence: TGTGCCAGCAGCCACCTAGCGGGAGAGAGAGAGACCCAGTACTTC. The rearrangement links TRBV4-2 to TRBJ2-5; 10 nucleotides agree with TRBD2. The CDR3 contains 15 residues. V lost 3 bases, J lost 4 bases, and 5 bases stayed unmatched. The germline CDR1 and CDR2 sequences are LGHNA and YNFKEQ.

This clonotype was recorded many times. CDR3 in amino acids: CASSQATSARIYEQYF. CDR3 DNA sequence: TGTGCCAGCAGCCAAGCGACTAGCGCAAGAATCTACGAGCAGTACTTC. The J gene is TRBJ2-7, the V gene TRBV3-1, with 8 bases lining up with TRBD2. The CDR3 sequence is 16 residues long. Trimming at V came to 1 base and at J to 3 bases, leaving 8 bases not matched to a gene. CDR1 is LGHDT, CDR2 YNNKEL, per germline (reference sequence).

This clonotype occurred many times. The chain recombines TRBV14 with TRBJ2-5; D uncertain. V was cut by 3 bases and J by 4 bases, with 12 bases left in between. The CDR3 has 14 amino acids. Germline CDR1 and CDR2: SGHDN and FVKESK. The CDR3 DNA is TGTGCCAGCAGCCACGATTGGCCTCGAGAGACCCAGTACTTC. This encodes CASSHDWPRETQYF.

This clonotype was picked up many times. The chain has TRBV5-5 and TRBJ1-2; 9 nucleotides agree with TRBD1. Germline values: CDR1 SGHKS, CDR2 YYEKEE (reference sequence). With V trimmed by 4 bases and J by 5 bases, 18 bases remained unmatched. CDR3 length: 18 residues. The CDR3 region is CASSPGTGPARPSYGYTF. In DNA, the CDR3 is TGTGCCAGCAGCCCCGGGACAGGGCCTGCTAGGCCATCATATGGCTACACCTTC.

This clonotype was seen ten or more times. The genes are TRBV3-1 and TRBJ2-7; 7 nucleotides agree with TRBD1. With V trimmed by 1 base and J by 4 bases, 4 bases remained unmatched. Per the germline V gene, CDR1 is LGHDT and CDR2 is YNNKEL (reference sequence). The CDR3 loop spans 14 amino acids. This chain's CDR3 is CASSQGDRLYEQYF. DNA for the CDR3: TGTGCCAGCAGCCAAGGGGACAGACTTTACGAGCAGTACTTC.

This clonotype came up many times. The CDR3: CSASWAGYGYTF. The DNA for the CDR3 is TGCAGTGCTAGTTGGGCAGGTTATGGCTACACCTTC. V is TRBV20-1 and J is TRBJ1-2; D is undetermined. Germline V gives CDR1 DFQATT, CDR2 SNEGSKA (reference sequence). V was trimmed by 3 bases and J by 5 bases, leaving 10 bases between them. This CDR3 region has 12 residues.

This clonotype occurred many times. The DNA for the CDR3 is TGTGCCAGCACCAAGGGGACAGGGGTTATCTATGAGCAGTTCTTC. Residues: CASTKGTGVIYEQFF. V gene TRBV12-3 or TRBV12-4 combines with J gene TRBJ2-1; 10 positions match TRBD1. The CDR3 is 15 amino acids. V shed 7 bases, J shed 8 bases, and the junction held 11 bases outside the gene matches.

This clonotype was observed many times. CDR3 nucleotides: TGCGCCAGCAACCTTGGGGTCATCAGGACAGATACGCAGTATTTT. Translated: CASNLGVIRTDTQYF. V is TRBV5-1 and J is TRBJ2-3; no reliable D call. There are 15 residues in the CDR3. Germline CDR1 reads SGHRS; CDR2 reads YFSETQ. The ends were cut back, 6 bases at V and 3 bases at J, with 17 bases in the middle.

This clonotype was picked up many times. The chain carries TRBV7-6 and TRBJ2-5; D tentatively fits TRBD1 or TRBD2 (5 bases each). In germline, CDR1 is SGHVS, CDR2 FNYEAQ. Trimming removed 4 bases at V and 5 bases at J, with 14 bases between. CDR3 length equals 14 residues. This CDR3 is CASSSPYGAETQYF. CDR3 sequence (DNA): TGTGCCAGCAGCTCCCCGTACGGGGCGGAGACCCAGTACTTC.

This clonotype was recorded at least ten times. The CDR3 here is CASSRDWQETQYF. CDR3 in DNA: TGTGCCAGCAGCCGGGACTGGCAAGAGACCCAGTACTTC. The rearrangement links TRBV3-1 to TRBJ2-5; weak D call: TRBD2 (6 bases). Trimming cost V 4 bases and J 2 bases, with 8 bases left between them. Germline V gives CDR1 LGHDT, CDR2 YNNKEL (reference sequence). There are 13 residues in the CDR3.

There are many counts of this clonotype. This chain links TRBV12-3 or TRBV12-4 with TRBJ1-5; 9 bases map to TRBD1. The CDR3 has 14 amino acids. With 5 bases clipped from V and 6 bases from J, the junction kept 5 bases outside the gene matches. For the CDR3, the DNA is TGTGCCAGCAGTCTGGACAGGGGCGTTCAGCCCCAGCATTTT. As protein: CASSLDRGVQPQHF.

This sequence joins TRBV13 and TRBJ2-1; no clear D gene. The germline V gene has CDR1 PRHDT and CDR2 FYEKMQ (reference sequence). Trimming shortened V by 4 bases and J by 4 bases, and 14 bases separated the two germline ends. The CDR3 has 15 residues. The CDR3 loop reads CASSSFAREYNEQFF. The CDR3 DNA sequence: TGTGCCAGCAGCTCCTTCGCTAGAGAATACAATGAGCAGTTCTTC. Combining the CDR3 with reference TRBV13 and TRBJ2-1 gives the whole variable domain AAGVIQSPRHLIKEKRETATLKCYPIPRHDTVYWYQQGPGQDPQFLISFYEKMQSDKGSIPDRFSAQQFSDYHSELNMSSLELGDSALYFCASSSFAREYNEQFFGPGTRLTVL.